The 23 T cell receptor beta chains reported below all come from one sample, sequenced in a study of molecular identifiers for immune sequencing clone quantification (dated by TCRdb to the late 2010s). Receptor amplification or capture employed PCR. The instrument was an Illumina HiSeq 4000. In TCRdb, the public reads were trimmed at Q25 with fastp and aligned with MiXCR, with productive beta chains retained. Each CDR3 protein gets just one entry, which takes the most common genes and DNA from the rows behind it. Recorded for this sample are about 640,000 distinct CDR3 sequences; just under 20% of them occurred a single time. The ten biggest clones cover 0.85% of the sample. Sequencing was performed on naive CD8+ T cells from blood, with Jurkat cell RNA spiked in. Read against the paper, the sample's cell subset or site label means: FACS-sorted CD8+CD4-CCR7+CD45RA+ naive T cells. These receptors all stem from a human donor in good health. Some libraries in this study had Jurkat cell RNA spiked in.

V and J are TRBV5-1 and TRBJ1-6; D not certain. Germline V lookup: CDR1 SGHRS, CDR2 YFSETQ. The V gene lost 4 bases and the J gene lost 10 bases, with 18 bases spanning the gap. This CDR3 comprises 15 residues. Written as DNA, the CDR3 is TGCGCCAGCAGCCCAGACACCGACTTATTGTCACCCCTCCACTTT. Its protein is CASSPDTDLLSPLHF.

This clonotype has a handful of counts. The V and J genes are TRBV3-1 and TRBJ2-2; the D gene is possibly TRBD1 (6 bases). Trimming pared 5 bases from V and 5 bases from J, leaving 12 bases between. The germline gives CDR1 LGHDT, CDR2 YNNKEL (reference sequence). The CDR3 covers 14 residues. CDR3 nucleotides: TGTGCCAGCAGCACCGGGACACTTACCGGGGAGCTGTTTTTT. This translates into CASSTGTLTGELFF.

This clonotype was detected a few times. The chain links TRBV19 to TRBJ2-1; 10 nucleotides align to TRBD2. The germline V gene encodes CDR1 LNHDA and CDR2 SQIVND (reference sequence). V was clipped by 1 base and J by 10 bases; unmatched bases: 10. The length of the CDR3 is 16 residues. CDR3 sequence: CASSIGGTSAFVEQFF. CDR3 DNA sequence: TGTGCCAGTAGTATAGGAGGGACTAGCGCGTTCGTGGAGCAGTTCTTC.

Only a few counts were recorded for this clonotype. This sequence may be a read error, since a much larger clone differs from it by one base. The V gene is TRBV6-5, the J gene TRBJ1-1; no reliable D call. The CDR3 has 12 residues. Trimming removed 6 bases from V and 3 bases from J, with 8 bases in between. Germline CDR1 is MNHEY and CDR2 is SVGAGI. The CDR3 nucleotides read TGTGCCAGCAGGGGCTGGGACACTGAAGCTTTCTTT. The encoded protein is CASRGWDTEAFF.

As concerns this clonotype: A much larger clonotype is one base distant, so this may be a read error. This sequence joins TRBV12-3 or TRBV12-4 and TRBJ1-6, with no clear D. CDR3 length: 15 residues. The CDR3 DNA follows: TGTGCCAGCGGTTTCGGGCCAGAAAATGGTTCACCCCTCCACTTT. This codes for CASGFGPENGSPLHF.

This clonotype has ten or more counts. V is TRBV28 and J is TRBJ2-7; 9 bases are a match to TRBD2. Looked up from germline, CDR1 is MDHEN and CDR2 is SYDVKM. V lost 3 bases, J lost 3 bases, and 9 bases stayed unmatched. The CDR3 has 16 amino acids. This CDR3 reads CASSLEGLAADYEQYF. The DNA of the CDR3 is TGTGCCAGCAGTTTGGAGGGACTAGCTGCCGACTACGAGCAGTACTTC.

The rearrangement joins TRBV27 to TRBJ1-2; possibly TRBD1 for D (6 bases). V lost 2 bases to trimming and J lost 3 bases, with 10 bases between them. This CDR3 region has 14 residues. Germline V gives CDR1 MNHEY, CDR2 SMNVEV (reference sequence). The CDR3 DNA follows: TGTGCCAGCAGTTTACTGTCAGGGGACTATGGCTACACCTTC. This gives the protein CASSLLSGDYGYTF.

This chain connects TRBV20-1 to TRBJ1-6; D is perhaps TRBD1 (6 bases). V shed 0 bases and J shed 7 bases, with 22 bases lying between them. The CDR3 is 18 amino acids. Germline CDR1 reads DFQATT; CDR2 reads SNEGSKA (reference sequence). DNA of the CDR3: TGCAGTGCTAGAGATCCCTACGCAGGGGTCCCCTCCAATTCACCCCTCCACTTT. Amino acid sequence: CSARDPYAGVPSNSPLHF.

This clonotype has just a few counts. This chain connects TRBV7-9 to TRBJ1-4, with unresolved D. The CDR3 runs to 15 residues. Trimming left V 5 bases short and J 0 bases short, with 10 bases between. Germline loops: CDR1 SEHNR, CDR2 FQNEAQ (reference sequence). This CDR3 is CASSPLGATNEKLFF. The DNA of the CDR3 is TGTGCCAGCAGCCCCCTTGGGGCAACTAATGAAAAACTGTTTTTT.

This clonotype was seen many times. The J gene is TRBJ1-6, the V gene TRBV7-8; D remains ambiguous. The CDR3 has 15 amino acids. CDR1 SGHVS and CDR2 FQNEAQ come from the germline V gene. The V and J ends lost 6 bases and 10 bases respectively, with 19 bases between them. CDR3 sequence reads: CASRPKDFSRSPLHF. CDR3 coding DNA: TGTGCCAGCAGACCTAAGGACTTCTCGAGATCACCCCTCCACTTT.

This clonotype occurred many times. The chain carries TRBV12-3 or TRBV12-4 and TRBJ1-1; the D gene is possibly TRBD1 (5 bases). V lost 6 bases and J 3 bases, leaving 8 bases between the germline ends. This CDR3 comprises 12 residues. CDR3 sequence: CASSTQDTEAFF. The CDR3 DNA follows: TGTGCCAGCAGCACACAGGACACTGAAGCTTTCTTT.

V and J are TRBV30 and TRBJ1-5; 7 bases fit TRBD1. The germline gives CDR1 GTSNPN, CDR2 SVGIG (reference sequence). This CDR3 has 12 amino acids. Trimming cost V 6 bases and J 7 bases; bases outside gene matches: 6. The CDR3 loop reads CACQGGDQPQHF. The CDR3 DNA sequence: TGTGCCTGCCAGGGGGGTGACCAGCCCCAGCATTTT. The full variable domain, with the rest looked up from reference TRBV30 and TRBJ1-5, is SQTIHQWPATLVQPVGSPLSLECTVEGTSNPNLYWYRQAAGRGLQLLFYSVGIGQISSEVPQNLSASRPQDRQFILSSKKLLLSDSGFYLCACQGGDQPQHFGDGTRLSIL.

On this clonotype: Likely a read error: the CDR3 ends without its conserved phenylalanine or tryptophan. V and J are TRBV24-1 and TRBJ2-2; no clear D gene. Trimming stripped 4 bases from V and 7 bases from J, with 6 bases between. The CDR3 is made up of 12 amino acids. Germline CDR1 is KGHDR and CDR2 is SFDVKD. CDR3 residues: CATSEGIGELFC. CDR3 sequence (DNA): TGTGCCACCAGTGAAGGGATCGGGGAGCTGTTTTGT.

This clonotype was counted many times. This chain connects TRBV30 to TRBJ2-1, with unresolved D. Germline V CDR1 and CDR2: GTSNPN, SVGIG (reference sequence). CDR3 length: 14 amino acids. V lost 2 bases and J lost 10, with 18 bases in between. CDR3 loop: CAWSKAIHAEEQFF. The CDR3 DNA follows: TGTGCCTGGAGTAAAGCCATTCATGCGGAAGAGCAGTTCTTC.

This clonotype has at least ten counts. The chain combines TRBV28 with TRBJ2-1; perhaps D is TRBD1 or TRBD2 (5 bases each). The CDR3 is 15 amino acids. Germline loops: CDR1 MDHEN, CDR2 SYDVKM. V was trimmed by 3 bases and J by 8 bases, leaving 17 bases between them. Here the CDR3 reads CASSFRGTRRDEQFF. The CDR3 region has the DNA TGTGCCAGCAGTTTCCGTGGGACCCGTCGGGATGAGCAGTTCTTC.

There are many counts of this clonotype. The chain is built from TRBV6-5 and TRBJ2-5, with D perhaps assigned TRBD1 or TRBD2 (6 bases each). The CDR3 is 15 residues long. Trimming removed 0 bases from V and 2 bases from J, with 10 bases in between. Germline V gene lookup returns CDR1 MNHEY and CDR2 SVGAGI. CDR3 sequence (DNA): TGTGCCAGCAGTTACTCTACGGGGGCACAAGAGACCCAGTACTTC. Encoded protein: CASSYSTGAQETQYF.

The table lists this clonotype with many counts. The rearrangement links TRBV6-2 or TRBV6-3 to TRBJ2-3; D is undetermined. Trimming cost V 2 bases and J 2 bases, with 5 bases left between them. Germline CDR1 is MNHEY and CDR2 is SVGEGT. This CDR3 comprises 13 residues. This chain's CDR3 is CASSYGDTDTQYF. CDR3 sequence (DNA): TGTGCCAGCAGTTACGGGGACACAGATACGCAGTATTTT.

This clonotype was counted many times. The genes are TRBV5-6 and TRBJ1-1; no clear D gene. Between the trimmed V and J ends, which lost 3 bases and 1 base, there was a span of 7 bases. Germline-derived CDR1 and CDR2 are SGHDT and YYEEEE. There are 13 residues in the CDR3. In nucleotides, the CDR3 is TGTGCCAGCAGCTGGATCACGAACACTGAAGCTTTCTTT. This codes for CASSWITNTEAFF.

In its sample, this clonotype was seen a few times. J is TRBJ2-1 and V is TRBV19; D possibly corresponds to TRBD2 (6 bases). V shed 0 bases and J shed 4 bases, with 25 bases lying between them. The CDR3 runs 20 residues. CDR1 LNHDA and CDR2 SQIVND come from the germline V gene (reference sequence). In nucleotides, the CDR3 is TGTGCCAGTAGTATAGATCTGGGGGGACCGAGGAGAGGAAAATACAATGAGCAGTTCTTC. This gives the protein CASSIDLGGPRRGKYNEQFF.

As to this clonotype: Since a much larger clone is just one base distant, this may be a read error. The final CDR3 position lacks the conserved phenylalanine or tryptophan, pointing to a likely read error. The chain joins TRBV12-3 or TRBV12-4 to TRBJ1-6; 8 nucleotides agree with TRBD1. The CDR3 runs 15 residues. Germline trimming cut 6 bases from V and 5 bases from J; bases unmatched to any gene: 6. In DNA form, the CDR3 reads TGTGCCAGCAGAGAAATGACAGGGGATAATTCACCCCTCCACTCT. Its translation is CASREMTGDNSPLHS.

This clonotype was counted at least ten times. This rearrangement joins TRBV9 to TRBJ2-2, with D maybe TRBD2 (6 bases). Germline CDR1 SGDLS, CDR2 YYNGEE. The length of the CDR3 is 16 residues. Trimming cost V 0 bases and J 4 bases, with 13 bases left between them. CDR3 nucleotides: TGTGCCAGCAGCGTAGAAGGAGGGGATATCACCGGGGAGCTGTTTTTT. Translated: CASSVEGGDITGELFF.

This clonotype was seen repeatedly, ten times or more. This chain uses TRBV18 with TRBJ1-5, with D possibly matching TRBD1 (6 bases). V lost 0 bases to trimming and J lost 1 base, with 7 bases between them. This CDR3 spans 15 amino acids. Germline CDR1 and CDR2: KGHSH and LQKENI. The CDR3 bases are TGTGCCAGCTCACCACCGCAGGGGAGCAATCAGCCCCAGCATTTT. Amino acid sequence: CASSPPQGSNQPQHF.

The sample holds many counts of this clonotype. J is TRBJ2-5 and V is TRBV5-4, with D possibly being TRBD1 (5 bases). The V gene lost 0 bases and the J gene lost 2 bases, with 20 bases spanning the gap. Looked up from germline, CDR1 is SGHNT and CDR2 is YYREEE (reference sequence). This CDR3 contains 18 residues. The CDR3 protein is CASSLAAGLGPLQETQYF. The CDR3 DNA reads as TGTGCCAGCAGCTTGGCGGCAGGGTTAGGACCCCTACAAGAGACCCAGTACTTC.